These T cell receptor beta chains were read from a single sample in a study of OX40 agonist ivuxolimab in advanced cancers. Libraries were prepared by immunoSEQ multiplex PCR; TCRdb keeps only in-frame clonotypes and omits some of them. The sample contains just under 75,000 clones, more than 85% of which appear only once. The sample in question was CD4+ or CD8+ T cells sorted from blood, obtained in a trial of the OX40 agonist ivuxolimab. The receptors were sampled from an adult with an advanced solid tumor such as melanoma, head and neck, liver or kidney cancer. Both conserved end residues are part of each CDR3. Each record gives: D gene, J gene, clone size, V gene, CDR3 length, CDR3 protein, CDR3 DNA. D genes are given only for firm matches. Only some rows state a clone size, as once, few, many or a class for expanded clones.

-	TRBJ1-5	-	TRBV30	14	CAWSVRVGNQPQHF	TGTGCCTGGAGTGTCAGGGTTGGCAATCAGCCCCAGCATTTT
-	TRBJ1-2	-	TRBV7-2	14	CASSLRGFDYGYTF	TGTGCCAGCAGCTTACGGGGGTTTGACTATGGCTACACCTTC
TRBD2	TRBJ2-3	-	TRBV7-2	18	CASSLGGTSGSTTDTQYF	TGTGCCAGCAGCTTAGGGGGGACTAGCGGGAGTACCACAGATACGCAGTATTTT
-	TRBJ2-2	-	TRBV29-1	15	CSVEVAISNTGELFF	TGCAGCGTTGAAGTTGCTATATCGAACACCGGGGAGCTGTTTTTT
-	TRBJ2-6	-	TRBV12-5	16	CASGLVYGAGANVLTF	TGTGCTAGTGGTTTGGTATATGGGGCTGGGGCCAACGTCCTGACTTTC
-	TRBJ1-3	-	TRBV30	13	CAWSLTSGNTIYF	TGTGCCTGGAGCCTGACCTCTGGAAACACCATATATTTT
TRBD1	TRBJ2-7	-	TRBV2	13	CASSNGQGFEQYF	TGTGCCAGCAGTAACGGACAGGGCTTCGAGCAGTACTTC
TRBD2	TRBJ2-3	-	TRBV7-2	16	CASSSGLAGRKDTQYF	TGTGCCAGCAGCTCAGGACTAGCGGGGAGGAAAGATACGCAGTATTTT
-	TRBJ2-1	-	TRBV7-2	12	CASSLWVYEQFF	TGTGCCAGCAGCCTTTGGGTCTATGAGCAGTTCTTC
TRBD2	TRBJ2-5	-	TRBV12-5	16	CASVFQGLAGGETQYF	TGTGCTAGTGTATTTCAAGGACTAGCGGGAGGAGAGACCCAGTACTTC
-	TRBJ2-7	-	TRBV5-8	13	CASKGGGPLEQYF	TGTGCCAGTAAGGGGGGAGGGCCCCTGGAGCAGTACTTC
TRBD2	TRBJ2-2	-	TRBV27	17	CASSLGIAGGVTGELFF	TGTGCCAGCAGTTTAGGTATAGCGGGAGGAGTGACCGGGGAGCTGTTTTTT
TRBD2	TRBJ2-3	-	TRBV2	14	CASSEGGGADTQYF	TGTGCCAGCAGTGAAGGGGGAGGGGCAGATACGCAGTATTTT
-	TRBJ1-3	few	TRBV19	15	CASSPVSSSGNTIYF	TGTGCCAGTAGTCCCGTTAGTTCCTCTGGAAACACCATATATTTT
TRBD2	TRBJ2-7	-	TRBV9	15	CASSTGTSGRDEQYF	TGTGCCAGCAGCACCGGGACTAGCGGGAGAGACGAGCAGTACTTC
-	TRBJ1-5	-	TRBV27	13	CASKQLNGQPQHF	TGTGCCAGCAAACAGCTCAACGGTCAGCCCCAGCATTTT
-	TRBJ1-5	once	TRBV5-1	15	CASSLQGSSNQPQHF	TGCGCCAGCAGCTTGCAAGGTTCTAGCAATCAGCCCCAGCATTTT
TRBD1	TRBJ2-1	-	TRBV28	14	CASSPGTGTNKQFF	TGTGCCAGCAGCCCCGGGACAGGGACTAATAAGCAGTTCTTC
-	TRBJ1-1	few	TRBV29-1	12	CSGRRMNTEAFF	TGCAGCGGCCGACGGATGAACACTGAAGCTTTCTTT
-	TRBJ2-7	-	TRBV6-5	11	CASSYSGLWYF	TGTGCCAGCAGTTACTCGGGGTTATGGTACTTC
-	TRBJ2-6	-	TRBV6-5	15	CASMDVSSGANVLTF	TGTGCCAGCATGGACGTGAGCTCTGGGGCCAACGTCCTGACTTTC
-	TRBJ2-2	-	TRBV11-2	14	CASSSESLAGELFF	TGTGCCAGCAGCTCGGAAAGCCTGGCCGGGGAGCTGTTTTTT
-	TRBJ2-6	-	TRBV15	16	CATSSRGSSGANVLTF	TGTGCCACCAGCAGCAGAGGGAGCTCTGGGGCCAACGTCCTGACTTTC
-	TRBJ2-7	-	TRBV19	16	CASSDEGTYVAYEQYF	TGTGCCAGTAGTGACGAGGGCACCTATGTGGCCTACGAGCAGTACTTC
-	TRBJ2-3	-	TRBV6-5	15	CASSVRDLGADTQYF	TGTGCCAGCAGCGTCCGGGACCTAGGTGCAGATACGCAGTATTTT
-	TRBJ1-1	-	TRBV6-5	13	CASSYTGLVEAFF	TGTGCCAGCAGTTACACAGGGCTGGTCGAAGCTTTCTTT
-	TRBJ1-2	-	TRBV2	12	CATTGEGYGYTF	TGTGCCACCACCGGCGAAGGCTATGGCTACACCTTC
-	TRBJ2-2	-	TRBV11-3	15	CASSLGQANTGELFF	TGTGCCAGCAGCTTAGGGCAGGCGAACACCGGGGAGCTGTTTTTT
-	TRBJ1-1	-	TRBV4-1	15	CASSQPGLSNTEAFF	TGCGCCAGCAGCCAACCAGGTTTATCGAACACTGAAGCTTTCTTT
-	TRBJ1-5	-	TRBV6-1	17	CASSELRGALSNQPQHF	TGTGCCAGCAGTGAATTGCGGGGGGCACTGAGCAATCAGCCCCAGCATTTT
-	TRBJ2-7	-	TRBV11-2	16	CASSLVPGHPSYEQYF	TGTGCCAGCAGCTTAGTTCCGGGACACCCATCCTACGAGCAGTACTTC
TRBD1	TRBJ2-7	-	TRBV19	15	CASSLTGTGLYEQYF	TGTGCCAGTAGTTTAACCGGGACAGGGCTCTACGAGCAGTACTTC
TRBD1	TRBJ1-2	-	TRBV6-5	14	CASSDQGVWYGYTF	TGTGCCAGCAGTGACCAGGGGGTCTGGTATGGCTACACCTTC
-	TRBJ2-7	once	TRBV18	14	CASSLGPLSYEQYF	TGTGCCAGCTCACTGGGACCCTTATCTTACGAGCAGTACTTC
-	TRBJ1-4	-	TRBV2	13	CASSDLPNEKLFF	TGTGCCAGCAGTGATCTTCCCAATGAAAAACTGTTTTTT
-	TRBJ1-2	-	TRBV7-2	14	CASSSQGSKYGYTF	TGTGCCAGCAGCTCCCAGGGTTCGAAGTATGGCTACACCTTC
-	TRBJ2-7	-	TRBV29-1	13	CSARTGISYEQYF	TGCAGCGCCAGAACTGGGATCTCCTACGAGCAGTACTTC
-	TRBJ1-4	-	TRBV2	12	CASSEFQSQAFF	TGTGCCAGCAGTGAATTTCAGTCCCAGGCGTTTTTT
TRBD2	TRBJ2-3	-	TRBV6-5	16	CASSYSVASGADTQYF	TGTGCCAGCAGTTACTCAGTGGCTAGCGGGGCAGATACGCAGTATTTT
-	TRBJ1-2	few	TRBV25-1	13	CASSANTLYGYTF	TGTGCCAGCAGTGCCAACACCCTTTATGGCTACACCTTC
-	TRBJ2-6	-	TRBV29-1	13	CSVIRSGANVLTF	TGCAGCGTTATCCGCTCTGGGGCCAACGTCCTGACTTTC
TRBD1	TRBJ1-3	-	TRBV4-3	13	CASSVGQGNTIYF	TGCGCCAGCAGCGTGGGACAGGGAAACACCATATATTTT
-	TRBJ1-6	-	TRBV27	16	CASSLRWSSYNSPLHF	TGTGCCAGCAGTTTGAGATGGAGCTCCTATAATTCACCCCTCCACTTT
-	TRBJ1-2	-	TRBV6-5	15	CASSGDPGLPYGYTF	TGTGCCAGCAGTGGGGACCCCGGACTACCCTATGGCTACACCTTC
-	TRBJ1-4	-	TRBV5-4	16	CASSKNPNQANEKLFF	TGTGCCAGCAGCAAGAACCCCAATCAGGCTAATGAAAAACTGTTTTTT
-	TRBJ2-1	few	TRBV5-1	15	CASSLDQGSYNEQFF	TGCGCCAGCAGCTTGGACCAGGGGTCCTACAATGAGCAGTTCTTC
-	TRBJ1-4	-	TRBV29-1	16	CSVAVAGDSTNEKLFF	TGCAGCGTTGCTGTCGCGGGGGACTCAACTAATGAAAAACTGTTTTTT
-	TRBJ2-2	once	TRBV9	17	CASSVASSGGYTGELFF	TGTGCCAGCAGCGTAGCTAGCTCGGGGGGCTACACCGGGGAGCTGTTTTTT
-	TRBJ2-7	once	TRBV27	14	CASSSQVKVYEQYF	TGTGCCAGCAGTTCACAGGTTAAGGTGTACGAGCAGTACTTC
TRBD1	TRBJ1-1	few	TRBV27	17	CASRPRGTVTTAAEAFF	TGTGCCAGCAGGCCCCGGGGGACAGTAACGACCGCGGCTGAAGCTTTCTTT
-	TRBJ2-1	-	TRBV18	18	CASSPQEGAPLSYNEQFF	TGTGCCAGCTCACCACAGGAGGGCGCCCCTTTATCCTACAATGAGCAGTTCTTC
TRBD1	TRBJ2-7	-	TRBV7-2	15	CASSYRGVGSYEQYF	TGTGCCAGCAGCTACAGGGGGGTTGGATCCTACGAGCAGTACTTC
-	TRBJ1-4	-	TRBV7-6	14	CASSVGTYPEKLFF	TGTGCCAGCAGCGTCGGGACTTACCCTGAAAAACTGTTTTTT
TRBD2	TRBJ2-3	-	TRBV18	17	CASSPPGLAGVTDTQYF	TGTGCCAGCTCACCCCCGGGACTAGCGGGTGTCACAGATACGCAGTATTTT
TRBD2	TRBJ2-7	-	TRBV19	19	CASSTLGLAGPLSSYEQYF	TGTGCCAGTAGTACCTTGGGACTAGCGGGACCGCTCAGCTCCTACGAGCAGTACTTC